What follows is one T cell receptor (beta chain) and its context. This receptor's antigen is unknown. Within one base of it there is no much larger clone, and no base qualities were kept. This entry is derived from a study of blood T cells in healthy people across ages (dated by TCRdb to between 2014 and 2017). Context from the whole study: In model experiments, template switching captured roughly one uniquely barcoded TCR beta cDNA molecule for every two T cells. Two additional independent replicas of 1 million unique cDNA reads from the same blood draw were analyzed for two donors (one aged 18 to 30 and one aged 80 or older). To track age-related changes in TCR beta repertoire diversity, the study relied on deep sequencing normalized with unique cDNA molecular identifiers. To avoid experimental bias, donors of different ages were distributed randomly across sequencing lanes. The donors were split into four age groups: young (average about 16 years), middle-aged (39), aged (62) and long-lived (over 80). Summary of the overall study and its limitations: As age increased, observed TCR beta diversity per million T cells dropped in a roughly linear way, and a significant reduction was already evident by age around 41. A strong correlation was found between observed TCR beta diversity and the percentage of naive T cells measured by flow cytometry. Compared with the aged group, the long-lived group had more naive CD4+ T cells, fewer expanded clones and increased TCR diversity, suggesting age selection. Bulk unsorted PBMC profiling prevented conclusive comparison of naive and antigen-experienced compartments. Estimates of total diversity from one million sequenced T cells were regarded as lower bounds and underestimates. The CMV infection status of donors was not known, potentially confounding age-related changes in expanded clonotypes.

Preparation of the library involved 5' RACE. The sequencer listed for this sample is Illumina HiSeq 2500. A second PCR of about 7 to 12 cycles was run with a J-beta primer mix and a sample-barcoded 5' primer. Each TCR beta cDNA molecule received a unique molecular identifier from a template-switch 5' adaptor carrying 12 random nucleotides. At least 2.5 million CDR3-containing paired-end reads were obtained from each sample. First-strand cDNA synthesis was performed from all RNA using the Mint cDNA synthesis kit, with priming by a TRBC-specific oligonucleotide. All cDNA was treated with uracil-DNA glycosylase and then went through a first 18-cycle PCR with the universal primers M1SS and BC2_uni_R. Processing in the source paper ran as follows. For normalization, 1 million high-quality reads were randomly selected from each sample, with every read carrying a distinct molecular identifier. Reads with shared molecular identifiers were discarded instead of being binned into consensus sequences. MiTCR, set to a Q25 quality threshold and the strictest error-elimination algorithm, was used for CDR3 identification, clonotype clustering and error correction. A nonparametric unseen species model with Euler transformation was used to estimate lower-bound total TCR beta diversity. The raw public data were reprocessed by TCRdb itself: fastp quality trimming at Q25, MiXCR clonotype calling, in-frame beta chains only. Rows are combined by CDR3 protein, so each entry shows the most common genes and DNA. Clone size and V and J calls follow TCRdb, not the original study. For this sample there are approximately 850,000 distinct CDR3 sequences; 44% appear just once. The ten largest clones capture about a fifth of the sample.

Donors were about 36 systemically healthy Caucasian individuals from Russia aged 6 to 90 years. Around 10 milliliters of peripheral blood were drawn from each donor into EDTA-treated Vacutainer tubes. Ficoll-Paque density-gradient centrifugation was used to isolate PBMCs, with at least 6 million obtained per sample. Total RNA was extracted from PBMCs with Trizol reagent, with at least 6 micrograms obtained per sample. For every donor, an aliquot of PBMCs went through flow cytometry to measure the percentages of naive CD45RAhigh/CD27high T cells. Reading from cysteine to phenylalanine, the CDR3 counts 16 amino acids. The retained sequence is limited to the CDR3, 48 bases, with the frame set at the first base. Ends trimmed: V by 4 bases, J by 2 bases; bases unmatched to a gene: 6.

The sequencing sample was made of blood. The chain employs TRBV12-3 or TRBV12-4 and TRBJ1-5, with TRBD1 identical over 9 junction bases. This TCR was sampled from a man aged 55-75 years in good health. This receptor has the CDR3 CASSSEGQGRNQPQHF. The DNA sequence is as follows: TGTGCCAGCAGTTCAGAGGGACAGGGACGCAATCAGCCCCAGCATTTT.